Presented here are 6 T cell receptor beta chains from one specimen sequenced in a study of identical twins. TCRdb re-derived calls from the 5' RACE reads in MiXCR, one entry per CDR3 protein. The sample records 520,000 or so distinct CDR3 sequences, around 20% being singletons. The same sample was also studied in work on T cells expressing NK-cell markers.

The sequencing input was CD4+ T cells sorted from blood. These receptors originate from a woman under 30 in good health.

There are a few counts of this clonotype. The rearrangement uses TRBV20-1 and TRBJ2-7; D may be TRBD1 or TRBD2 (6 bases each). The V and J ends lost 6 bases and 3 bases respectively, with 18 bases between them. This CDR3 spans 14 amino acids. Germline V gene data show CDR1 as DFQATT and CDR2 as SNEGSKA (reference sequence). Here the CDR3 reads CSATLGGHLYEQYF. As DNA, the CDR3 is TGCAGTGCCACCCTAGGGGGGCACCTCTACGAGCAGTACTTC.

The chain joins TRBV2 to TRBJ1-5, with 9 bases lining up with TRBD1. CDR3 length equals 15 residues. After removal of 4 bases from V and 6 bases from J, the junction contained 7 bases not matched to a gene. Germline V gene sequence: CDR1 SNHLY, CDR2 FYNNEI. The CDR3: CASSVVGQGTQPQHF. The CDR3 DNA follows: TGTGCCAGCAGTGTTGTCGGACAGGGGACTCAGCCCCAGCATTTT.

This chain joins TRBV3-1 and TRBJ2-1, with D perhaps TRBD1 or TRBD2 (7 bases each). Germline V gene data show CDR1 as LGHDT and CDR2 as YNNKEL (reference sequence). The V end lost 4 bases, the J end lost 5 bases, and 15 bases lay between the germline ends. CDR3 length: 15 amino acids. The CDR3 nucleotides are TGTGCCAGCAGCCGGTCAGGGGGGAGGGACAATGAGCAGTTCTTC. Its protein product is CASSRSGGRDNEQFF.

This clonotype was observed a single time. Being one base from a much bigger clone, this may be a read error. V and J are TRBV4-2 and TRBJ2-3, with D possibly matching TRBD1 (6 bases). Germline V gene data show CDR1 as LGHNA and CDR2 as YNFKEQ. The CDR3 is made up of 13 amino acids. The CDR3 protein is CACSLDRLDTQYF. The CDR3 DNA follows: TGTGCCTGCAGCCTTGACAGGTTAGATACGCAGTATTTT.

This clonotype was seen a handful of times. The genes are TRBV7-2 and TRBJ2-1; 7 bases match TRBD2. The CDR3 totals 13 residues. The trim removed 6 bases at V and 4 bases at J, leaving 3 bases unmatched. CDR1 is SGHTA, CDR2 FQGNSA, per germline. CDR3 protein: CASRGLQYNEQFF. The CDR3, as DNA: TGTGCCAGCAGGGGACTACAGTACAATGAGCAGTTCTTC.

A few counts support this clonotype. The chain carries TRBV20-1 and TRBJ2-7, with TRBD2 matching over 10 bases. Germline-derived CDR1 and CDR2 are DFQATT and SNEGSKA (reference sequence). The CDR3 spans 12 residues. The CDR3 region has the DNA TGCAGCACTAGCGGGAACTCCTACGAGCAGTACTTC. Amino acid sequence: CSTSGNSYEQYF.